What follows are 31 T cell receptor beta chains derived from one specimen sequenced in a study of shared clonotypes between healthy human individuals. Some clones are missing from TCRdb's copy, which holds only in-frame ones; the method was immunoSEQ multiplex PCR. The sample holds roughly 2.4 million clones; almost 96% are singletons and the top ten take 0.13%. The source material was naive CD4+ T cells sorted from blood. Subset described: CD45RA+ positively selected. The receptors stem from a man between 18 and 29 years old in good health.

This chain links TRBV21-1 with TRBJ2-7; the D call TRBD1 from the table was never checked on the DNA. TRBV21-1 represents a pseudogene. CDR3 length equals 15 residues. CDR3 DNA: TGTGCCAGCAGCCCCCGGACAGGGGTCTCCTACGAGCAGTACTTC. Its translation is CASSPRTGVSYEQYF.

This chain links TRBV11-2 with TRBJ1-2, with 9 bases that match TRBD1. CDR1 and CDR2 from the germline V gene are SGHAT and FQNNGV. CDR3 length: 14 amino acids. The J segment lost 7 bases and the V segment lost 8 bases, leaving 11 bases of the junction unmatched. In nucleotides, the CDR3 is TGTGCCAGCGGAATCGGGACAGGGATGGTTGGCTACACCTTC. This translates into CASGIGTGMVGYTF.

The chain employs TRBV19 and TRBJ1-1; D not certain. V gave up 8 bases and J gave up 0 bases, with 19 bases separating them. The CDR3 is made up of 16 amino acids. Per germline, CDR1 LNHDA and CDR2 SQIVND (reference sequence). In nucleotides, the CDR3 is TGTGCCAGTTCCCCGGCGCGGAGCAGCATGAACACTGAAGCTTTCTTT. Translating gives CASSPARSSMNTEAFF.

Written as DNA, the CDR3 is TGCGCCAGCAGTTTGAGGATGAGCTCCTACAATGAGCAGTTCTTC. It specifies CASSLRMSSYNEQFF. The chain recombines TRBV5-1 with TRBJ2-1; no definite D call. The V gene lost 5 bases and the J gene lost 0 bases, with 12 bases spanning the gap. Germline-derived CDR1 and CDR2 are SGHRS and YFSETQ. The CDR3 contains 15 residues.

In DNA, the CDR3 is TGTGCCAGCAGTGAAATTCGACTAGCGGGGCAAGAGACCCAGTACTTC. Encoded protein: CASSEIRLAGQETQYF. The chain uses TRBV6-1 and TRBJ2-5; 11 positions agree with TRBD2. The germline CDR1 and CDR2 sequences are MNHNS and SASEGT. Unmatched junction bases numbered 4, after V lost 2 bases and J lost 2 bases. The CDR3 is made up of 16 amino acids.

This chain uses TRBV5-4 with TRBJ1-2, with a weak D call TRBD1 (5 bases). V lost 0 bases, J lost 8 bases, and 14 bases lay in between. Germline values: CDR1 SGHNT, CDR2 YYREEE (reference sequence). This CDR3 spans 14 amino acids. The CDR3 reads CASSLALGGGGYTF. The DNA for the CDR3 is TGTGCCAGCAGCTTGGCTCTGGGGGGAGGAGGCTACACCTTC. Filled out from reference TRBV5-4 and TRBJ1-2, the complete variable domain reads ETGVTQSPTHLIKTRGQQVTLRCSSQSGHNTVSWYQQALGQGPQFIFQYYREEENGRGNFPPRFSGLQFPNYSSELNVNALELDDSALYLCASSLALGGGGYTFGSGTRLTVV.

This chain connects TRBV5-4 to TRBJ2-1; 7 nucleotides line up with TRBD1. The V gene end was trimmed by 4 bases and the J gene end by 5 bases; junction bases not matched to a gene: 6. The length of the CDR3 is 14 residues. Germline V CDR1 and CDR2: SGHNT, YYREEE (reference sequence). CDR3 amino acids: CASSVPTGNNEQFF. The CDR3 DNA reads as TGTGCCAGCAGCGTACCGACAGGGAACAATGAGCAGTTCTTC.

This chain links TRBV10-3 with TRBJ1-2, with 12 bases matching TRBD1. With V trimmed by 6 bases and J by 4 bases, 3 bases remained unmatched. Germline CDR1 and CDR2: ENHRY and SYGVKD. The CDR3 extends over 14 amino acids. The chain's CDR3 is CAIRGQGAGYGYTF. For the CDR3, the DNA is TGTGCCATCAGGGGACAGGGGGCGGGCTATGGCTACACCTTC.

The CDR3 sequence: CATGENYGYTF. For the CDR3, the DNA is TGTGCCACGGGGGAGAACTATGGCTACACCTTC. The chain joins TRBV2 to TRBJ1-2, with D possibly being TRBD1 (5 bases). The length of the CDR3 is 11 residues. V was cut by 10 bases and J by 2 bases, with 8 bases left in between. The germline V gene has CDR1 SNHLY and CDR2 FYNNEI.

J is TRBJ2-5 and V is TRBV9; 14 bases agree with TRBD2. In germline, CDR1 is SGDLS, CDR2 YYNGEE. The CDR3 has 18 residues. After removal of 3 bases from V and 1 base from J, the junction contained 8 bases not matched to a gene. The CDR3: CASSARGLAGVAQETQYF. CDR3 DNA: TGTGCCAGCAGCGCCCGGGGACTAGCGGGAGTAGCCCAAGAGACCCAGTACTTC.

This chain uses TRBV19 with TRBJ1-3, with 7 nucleotides matching TRBD1. Germline assignment: CDR1 LNHDA and CDR2 SQIVND (reference sequence). The CDR3 length is 17 residues. J lost 4 bases, V lost 3 bases, and 12 bases had no gene match. The CDR3 DNA follows: TGTGCCAGTAGTATGCGACGGGACAGTCTCCTGGGAAACACCATATATTTT. It is translated as CASSMRRDSLLGNTIYF.

This clone showed up just a few times. The CDR3 DNA is TGTGCCAGCAGTGAGGTTCAGGCCGTGAATGGCTACACCTTC. It codes for CASSEVQAVNGYTF. This chain connects TRBV6-1 to TRBJ1-2; D gene ambiguous. Germline loops: CDR1 MNHNS, CDR2 SASEGT. Trimming removed 3 bases from V and 6 bases from J, with 14 bases in between. This CDR3 comprises 14 residues.

As DNA, the CDR3 is TGTGCCAGCAGCCTAGAACAGGGGGGATACAATGAGCAGTTCTTC. Its protein product is CASSLEQGGYNEQFF. The chain has TRBV6-4 and TRBJ2-1; 8 bases are a match to TRBD1. V dropped 6 bases and J dropped 4; count of bases not matched to a gene: 8. CDR3 size: 15 residues. Germline CDR1 MRHNA, CDR2 SNTAGT.

This clone was found once. The V gene is TRBV28, the J gene TRBJ1-4; D is ambiguous. V shed 3 bases and J shed 0 bases, with 8 bases lying between them. Germline CDR1 reads MDHEN; CDR2 reads SYDVKM. This CDR3 has 15 residues. This chain's CDR3 is CASSFSAATNEKLFF. DNA for the CDR3: TGTGCCAGCAGTTTTTCGGCAGCAACTAATGAAAAACTGTTTTTT.

The chain uses TRBV29-1 and TRBJ1-2, with unresolved D. V was cut by 4 bases and J by 2 bases, with 11 bases left in between. There are 13 residues in the CDR3. Germline V CDR1 and CDR2: SQVTM, ANQGSEA. The DNA of the CDR3 is TGCAGCGTTGGGAACCGAGAGAACTATGGCTACACCTTC. Translating it yields CSVGNRENYGYTF.

J is TRBJ1-5 and V is TRBV25-1, with TRBD1 matching over 9 bases. The V gene's germline CDR1 is MGHDK and CDR2 SYGVNS. The V gene end was trimmed by 5 bases and the J gene end by 3 bases; junction bases not matched to a gene: 8. There are 16 residues in the CDR3. DNA of the CDR3: TGTGCCAGCAGTCTCGCCGGGACAGGGATCAATCAGCCCCAGCATTTT. As protein: CASSLAGTGINQPQHF.

The rearrangement joins TRBV5-1 to TRBJ2-3, with D unresolved. V lost 1 base and J 0 bases, leaving 9 bases between the germline ends. CDR1 and CDR2 (germline): SGHRS, YFSETQ. CDR3 length: 15 residues. The CDR3 sequence: CASSLSEPSTDTQYF. The CDR3 DNA reads as TGCGCCAGCAGCTTGTCCGAGCCCAGCACAGATACGCAGTATTTT.

The V and J genes are TRBV7-9 and TRBJ1-5, with D tentatively TRBD1 (6 bases). CDR3 length: 14 residues. Deletions cut 6 bases from V and 5 bases from J, with 14 bases between. Germline loops: CDR1 SEHNR, CDR2 FQNEAQ (reference sequence). This chain's CDR3 is CASSLDRTDQPQHF. The CDR3 nucleotides read TGTGCCAGCAGTCTCGACAGGACAGATCAGCCCCAGCATTTT.

V and J are TRBV7-9 and TRBJ2-7, with D perhaps matching TRBD1 or TRBD2 (5 bases each). Germline values: CDR1 SEHNR, CDR2 FQNEAQ (reference sequence). The CDR3 covers 14 residues. Trimming stripped 6 bases from V and 4 bases from J, with 16 bases between. The CDR3 bases are TGTGCCAGCAGGCTGAGGGGTTTACCTTACGAGCAGTACTTC. Encoded protein: CASRLRGLPYEQYF.

The chain links TRBV10-2 to TRBJ1-1; 11 nucleotides agree with TRBD1. The CDR3 extends over 14 amino acids. The germline V gene encodes CDR1 WSHSY and CDR2 SAAADI. V lost 6 bases and J lost 10; bases outside the gene matches: 10. CDR3 in amino acids: CASRGDRGTPRAFF. In nucleotides, the CDR3 is TGCGCCAGCAGAGGGGACAGGGGGACGCCAAGAGCTTTCTTT.

V usage is TRBV25-1 and J usage is TRBJ2-2; perhaps TRBD2 as D (6 bases). Per the germline V gene, CDR1 is MGHDK and CDR2 is SYGVNS. The length of the CDR3 is 16 residues. The V gene lost 4 bases and the J gene lost 0 bases, with 12 bases spanning the gap. The CDR3 region has the DNA TGTGCCAGCAGTGGGGGGACTTCCACGAACACCGGGGAGCTGTTTTTT. Its translation: CASSGGTSTNTGELFF.

This clone has a handful of counts. At the DNA level, this CDR3 is encoded by other sequences in the same sample as well. The rearrangement uses TRBV10-1 and TRBJ1-1; possibly TRBD1 for D (5 bases). The CDR3 contains 13 residues. V was clipped by 4 bases and J by 0 bases, with 6 bases between them. Germline-derived CDR1 and CDR2 are WNHNN and SYGVQD (reference sequence). The CDR3 loop is CASSGQLNTEAFF. The CDR3 DNA sequence: TGCGCCAGCAGTGGACAGCTGAACACTGAAGCTTTCTTT.

Only one count was recorded for this clone. The same CDR3 arises from other DNA sequences in this sample as well. V gene TRBV5-6 combines with J gene TRBJ2-5; TRBD1 matches 10 bases. CDR1 and CDR2 from the germline V gene are SGHDT and YYEEEE. The CDR3 has 15 residues. Trimming cost V 0 bases and J 1 base; bases outside gene matches: 0. The CDR3 bases are TGTGCCAGCAGCTTGGGACAGGGGGCCCAAGAGACCCAGTACTTC. Translating it yields CASSLGQGAQETQYF.

J is TRBJ1-1 and V is TRBV5-1; tentatively, D is TRBD1 (6 bases). CDR1 and CDR2 (germline): SGHRS, YFSETQ. V dropped 5 bases and J dropped 1 base, with 9 bases sitting between them. CDR3 length: 13 amino acids. CDR3 amino acids: CASSKDRNTEAFF. The DNA for the CDR3 is TGCGCCAGCAGTAAGGACAGGAACACTGAAGCTTTCTTT. Full variable domain (remainder filled in from reference TRBV5-1 and TRBJ1-1): KAGVTQTPRYLIKTRGQQVTLSCSPISGHRSVSWYQQTPGQGLQFLFEYFSETQRNKGNFPGRFSGRQFSNSRSEMNVSTLELGDSALYLCASSKDRNTEAFFGQGTRLTVV.

The genes are TRBV27 and TRBJ1-1, with a possible D match to TRBD1 (5 bases). Germline assignment: CDR1 MNHEY and CDR2 SMNVEV (reference sequence). The CDR3 contains 13 residues. V was clipped by 5 bases and J by 1 base, with 8 bases between them. In nucleotides, the CDR3 is TGTGCCAGCAGTCGACAGACGAACACTGAAGCTTTCTTT. This codes for CASSRQTNTEAFF.

The gene calls are TRBV2 and TRBJ2-7; TRBD2 matches 8 bases. Germline V gives CDR1 SNHLY, CDR2 FYNNEI. V shed 3 bases and J 3 bases; nucleotides not matched to a gene: 7. This CDR3 contains 15 residues. The CDR3 DNA reads as TGTGCCAGCAGTGACCCAGCGGGAGTCGTCTACGAGCAGTACTTC. Translated, it gives CASSDPAGVVYEQYF.

The J gene is TRBJ2-1, the V gene TRBV10-1, with a tentative D call TRBD1 (5 bases). CDR1 is WNHNN, CDR2 SYGVQD, per germline (reference sequence). The CDR3 is 12 residues long. The CDR3 DNA is TGCGCGGGGCCACTGAACGGTGAAAAGCAGTTCTTC. This encodes CAGPLNGEKQFF.

J is TRBJ2-1 and V is TRBV4-1, with 12 bases matching TRBD2. The CDR3 consists of 20 residues. Germline values: CDR1 MGHRA, CDR2 YSYEKL. Trimming removed 2 bases from V and 4 bases from J; junction bases left unmatched: 15. The CDR3 loop is CASSQNLASSGRAWYNEQFF. The CDR3 DNA reads as TGCGCCAGCAGCCAAAATCTAGCTTCTAGCGGGAGGGCCTGGTACAATGAGCAGTTCTTC.

The chain employs TRBV7-9 and TRBJ1-4; the D is unclear. V lost 0 bases to trimming and J lost 2 bases, with 7 bases between them. The CDR3 runs 15 residues. Germline V gene lookup returns CDR1 SEHNR and CDR2 FQNEAQ (reference sequence). CDR3 in amino acids: CASSLAAGTNEKLFF. The CDR3 DNA is TGTGCCAGCAGCTTAGCTGCAGGCACTAATGAAAAACTGTTTTTT.

This clone showed up just a few times. This sequence joins TRBV30 and TRBJ1-2, with 11 bases that match TRBD1. This CDR3 has 14 residues. With V trimmed by 5 bases and J by 7 bases, 9 bases remained unmatched. CDR1 and CDR2 from the germline V gene are GTSNPN and SVGIG (reference sequence). CDR3 protein: CAWGTDRGRGGYTF. The CDR3 DNA reads as TGTGCCTGGGGCACGGACAGGGGGCGGGGTGGCTACACCTTC.

The CDR3 region is CAISGSVIYNEQFF. In DNA, the CDR3 is TGTGCCATCAGTGGGTCCGTAATTTACAATGAGCAGTTCTTC. The gene calls are TRBV10-3 and TRBJ2-1; D not certain. Trimming took off 4 bases at V and 4 bases at J, with 11 bases between the two ends. The germline V gene has CDR1 ENHRY and CDR2 SYGVKD. The CDR3 length is 14 residues.